A single sample gave rise to the 14 T cell receptor beta chains below, sequenced in a study of CD8+ T cells in alopecia areata. Noted treatment: oral pan-JAK inhibitor, 5-10 mg twice daily. Extraction of RNA preceded its reverse transcription into cDNA, which served as the sequencing template. TCRdb keeps only in-frame clones here, not all; method: immunoSEQ multiplex PCR. The sample has roughly 76,000 clones; approximately 28% are singletons. The sample in question was CD8+ T cells sorted from blood, obtained at week 4, from a patient treated with tofacitinib. All receptors derive from a human donor with alopecia areata.

V is TRBV30 and J is TRBJ2-5; the D gene is possibly TRBD2 (7 bases). Trimming pared 8 bases from V and 4 bases from J, leaving 11 bases between. Germline V lookup: CDR1 GTSNPN, CDR2 SVGIG (reference sequence). The CDR3 loop spans 11 amino acids. CDR3 nucleotides: TGTGCCGGGGGGGGCCGAGAGACCCAGTACTTC. Translation: CAGGGRETQYF.

This clone was seen a handful of times. This sequence joins TRBV28 and TRBJ1-3; 7 bases fit TRBD1. V lost 6 bases to trimming and J lost 3 bases; unmatched junction nucleotides: 5. The CDR3 has 14 residues. Germline values: CDR1 MDHEN, CDR2 SYDVKM. The CDR3 bases are TGTGCCAGCAGACTCAGGGGGGGTGGAAACACCATATATTTT. Its protein product is CASRLRGGGNTIYF.

J is TRBJ2-7 and V is TRBV7-9; no clear D gene. The CDR3 covers 12 residues. Trimming cost V 5 bases and J 3 bases, with 8 bases left between them. From germline, CDR1 is SEHNR and CDR2 FQNEAQ (reference sequence). The CDR3 loop is CASSPTGYEQYF. As DNA, the CDR3 is TGTGCCAGCAGCCCAACCGGCTACGAGCAGTACTTC.

CDR3 residues: CASSPREGMATEAFF. The DNA for the CDR3 is TGTGCCAGCTCGCCCCGCGAGGGAATGGCCACTGAAGCTTTCTTT. The chain joins TRBV18 to TRBJ1-1; the D is unclear. CDR3 length: 15 residues. Trimming cost V 6 bases and J 4 bases, with 18 bases left between them. CDR1 KGHSH and CDR2 LQKENI come from the germline V gene.

This chain connects TRBV29-1 to TRBJ2-7; TRBD1 might be the D (5 bases). CDR1 is SQVTM, CDR2 ANQGSEA, per germline. V was clipped by 4 bases and J by 4 bases, with 14 bases between them. CDR3 size: 13 residues. DNA for the CDR3: TGCAGCGTTGTCCCACAGGAGTCTTACGAGCAGTACTTC. Its translation is CSVVPQESYEQYF.

The chain combines TRBV13 with TRBJ2-3; TRBD1 matches 8 bases. Looked up from germline, CDR1 is PRHDT and CDR2 is FYEKMQ (reference sequence). The CDR3 sequence is 15 residues long. The V and J ends lost 5 bases and 2 bases, in that order; junction bases with no gene match: 6. CDR3 region: CASSHRQGYTDTQYF. CDR3 nucleotides: TGTGCCAGCAGCCACCGACAGGGGTACACAGATACGCAGTATTTT.

This clone was recorded a few times. The genes are TRBV29-1 and TRBJ2-7; 7 bases line up with TRBD2. This CDR3 comprises 13 residues. V lost 7 bases and J lost 10; bases outside the gene matches: 16. Germline V gene sequence: CDR1 SQVTM, CDR2 ANQGSEA. In DNA form, the CDR3 reads TGCAGCGCCGGACCCCTCGATGGCGGGAGCCAGTACTTC. Its protein product is CSAGPLDGGSQYF.

The rearrangement uses TRBV7-2 and TRBJ1-1; 9 bases align to TRBD1. V lost 8 bases, J lost 4 bases, and 5 bases stayed unmatched. The CDR3 is 13 amino acids. Germline lookup yields CDR1 SGHTA and CDR2 FQGNSA. The DNA of the CDR3 is TGTGCCAGCGAGGGACAGGGAGGCACTGAAGCTTTCTTT. Its protein is CASEGQGGTEAFF. Variable domain in full (rest from reference TRBV7-2 and TRBJ1-1): GAGVSQSPSNKVTEKGKDVELRCDPISGHTALYWYRQSLGQGLEFLIYFQGNSAPDKSGLPSDRFSAERTGGSVSTLTIQRTQQEDSAVYLCASEGQGGTEAFFGQGTRLTVV.

There are a few counts of this clone. The V and J genes are TRBV7-2 and TRBJ2-7; 9 positions agree with TRBD1. This CDR3 has 14 residues. CDR1 is SGHTA, CDR2 FQGNSA, per germline. J gave up 12 bases and V 5 bases, and 14 bases lay outside the gene matches. The CDR3 DNA follows: TGTGCCAGCAGCCGACCCCCGGGGGACAGGGATTGGTACTTC. This codes for CASSRPPGDRDWYF.

The chain joins TRBV7-9 to TRBJ2-1; the D call may be TRBD1 or TRBD2 (5 bases each). The CDR3 consists of 12 residues. V was cut by 4 bases and J by 10 bases, with 11 bases left in between. Germline CDR1 is SEHNR and CDR2 is FQNEAQ (reference sequence). CDR3 residues: CASSSGPEEQFF. CDR3 DNA sequence: TGTGCCAGCAGCTCGGGACCAGAAGAGCAGTTCTTC.

V usage is TRBV30 and J usage is TRBJ2-2; TRBD1 is a possible D gene (5 bases). With 5 bases removed from V and 0 bases from J, the gap between germline ends came to 13 bases. CDR3 length: 15 residues. CDR1 and CDR2 from the germline V gene are GTSNPN and SVGIG (reference sequence). The CDR3, as DNA: TGTGCCTGGGCCATCGACAGCACGAACACCGGGGAGCTGTTTTTT. Protein: CAWAIDSTNTGELFF.

The rearrangement joins TRBV7-9 to TRBJ2-4, with TRBD1 matching 9 bases. The CDR3 has 15 amino acids. J lost 0 bases, V lost 5 bases, and 2 bases had no gene match. Germline V lookup: CDR1 SEHNR, CDR2 FQNEAQ (reference sequence). The CDR3 sequence is CASSGTGIAKNIQYF. In DNA, the CDR3 is TGTGCCAGCAGCGGGACAGGGATAGCCAAAAACATTCAGTACTTC.

This clone was seen a few times. The rearrangement uses TRBV7-8 and TRBJ1-1; D is undetermined. Per the germline V gene, CDR1 is SGHVS and CDR2 is FQNEAQ. Trimming pared 5 bases from V and 1 base from J, leaving 14 bases between. This CDR3 comprises 15 residues. CDR3 DNA: TGTGCCAGCAGCCCCACCCCACAGTGGAACACTGAAGCTTTCTTT. Its translation: CASSPTPQWNTEAFF.

This clone was seen a handful of times. The chain employs TRBV6-6 and TRBJ2-1; D call uncertain. Germline loops: CDR1 MNHNY, CDR2 SVGAGI (reference sequence). This CDR3 is 14 amino acids long. Trimming pared 2 bases from V and 4 bases from J, leaving 9 bases between. This chain's CDR3 is CASSYPGVYNEQFF. The CDR3 region has the DNA TGTGCCAGCAGTTACCCGGGCGTTTACAATGAGCAGTTCTTC.